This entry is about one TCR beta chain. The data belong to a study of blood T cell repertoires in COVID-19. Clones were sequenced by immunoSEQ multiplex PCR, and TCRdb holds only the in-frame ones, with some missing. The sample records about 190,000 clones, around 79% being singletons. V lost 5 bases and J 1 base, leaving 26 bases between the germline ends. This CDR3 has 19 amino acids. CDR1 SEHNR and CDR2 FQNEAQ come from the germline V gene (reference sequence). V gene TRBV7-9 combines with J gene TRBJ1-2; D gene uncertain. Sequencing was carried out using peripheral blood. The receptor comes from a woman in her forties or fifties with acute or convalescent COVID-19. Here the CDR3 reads CASSPNLAQRLGVNYGYTF. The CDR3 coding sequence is TGTGCCAGCAGCCCGAATTTAGCGCAACGGTTGGGTGTTAACTATGGCTACACCTTC.